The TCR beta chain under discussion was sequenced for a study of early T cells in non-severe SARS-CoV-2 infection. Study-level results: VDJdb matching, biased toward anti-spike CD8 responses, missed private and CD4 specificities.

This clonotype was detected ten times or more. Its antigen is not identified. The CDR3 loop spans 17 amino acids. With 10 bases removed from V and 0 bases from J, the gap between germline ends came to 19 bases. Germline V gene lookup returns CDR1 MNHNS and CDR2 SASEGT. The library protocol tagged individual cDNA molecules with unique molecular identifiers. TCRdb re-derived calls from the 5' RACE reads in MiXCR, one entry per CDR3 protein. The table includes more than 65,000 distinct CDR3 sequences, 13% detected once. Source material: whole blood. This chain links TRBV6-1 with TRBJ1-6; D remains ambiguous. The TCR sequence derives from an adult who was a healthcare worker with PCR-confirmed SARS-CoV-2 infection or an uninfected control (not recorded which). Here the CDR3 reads CATPAVGRSSYNSPLHF. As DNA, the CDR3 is TGTGCCACCCCGGCTGTGGGCAGGAGCTCCTATAATTCACCCCTCCACTTT.